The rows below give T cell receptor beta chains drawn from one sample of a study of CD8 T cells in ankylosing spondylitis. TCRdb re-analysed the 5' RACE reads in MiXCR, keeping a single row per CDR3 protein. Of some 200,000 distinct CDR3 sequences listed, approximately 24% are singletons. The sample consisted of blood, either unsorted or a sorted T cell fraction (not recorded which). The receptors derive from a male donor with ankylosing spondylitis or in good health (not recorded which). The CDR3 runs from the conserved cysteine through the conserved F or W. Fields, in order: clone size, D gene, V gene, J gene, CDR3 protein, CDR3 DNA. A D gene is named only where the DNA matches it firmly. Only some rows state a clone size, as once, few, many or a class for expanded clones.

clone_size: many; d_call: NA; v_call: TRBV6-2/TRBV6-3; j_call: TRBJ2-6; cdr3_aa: CASSYSPTNQRSGVLTF; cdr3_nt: TGTGCCAGCAGTTACTCGCCGACAAATCAAAGGAGCGGCGTCCTGACTTTC
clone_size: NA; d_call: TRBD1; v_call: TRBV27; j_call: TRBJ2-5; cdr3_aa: CASSWDRGTETQYF; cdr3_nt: TGTGCCAGCAGTTGGGACAGGGGGACGGAGACCCAGTACTTC
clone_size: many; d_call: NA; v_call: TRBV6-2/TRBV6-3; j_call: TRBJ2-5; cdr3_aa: CASRTSWVWPSQETQYF; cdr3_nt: TGTGCCAGCAGAACCAGCTGGGTATGGCCTTCTCAAGAGACCCAGTACTTC
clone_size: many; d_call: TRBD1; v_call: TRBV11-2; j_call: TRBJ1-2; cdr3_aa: CASSSLGGWSYGYTF; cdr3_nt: TGTGCCAGCAGCTCACTAGGGGGCTGGTCCTATGGCTACACCTTC
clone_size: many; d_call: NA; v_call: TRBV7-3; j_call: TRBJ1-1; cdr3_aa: CASRLTGSRTEAFF; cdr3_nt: TGTGCCAGCAGGTTGACAGGATCTCGCACTGAAGCTTTCTTT
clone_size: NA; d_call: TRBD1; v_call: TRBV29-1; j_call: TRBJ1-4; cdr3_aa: CSVKDRGEKLFF; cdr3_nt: TGCAGCGTGAAGGACAGGGGTGAAAAACTGTTTTTT
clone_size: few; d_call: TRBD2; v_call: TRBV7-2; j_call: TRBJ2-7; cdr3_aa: CASSLGLAGLEQYF; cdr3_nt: TGTGCCAGCAGCTTAGGTCTAGCGGGACTCGAGCAGTACTTC
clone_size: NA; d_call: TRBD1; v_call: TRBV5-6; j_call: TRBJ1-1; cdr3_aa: CASSLYRGSMNTEAFF; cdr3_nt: TGTGCCAGCAGCTTGTACAGGGGTTCCATGAACACTGAAGCTTTCTTT
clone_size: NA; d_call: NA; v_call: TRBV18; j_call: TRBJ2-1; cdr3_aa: CASSPRGGLSYNEQFF; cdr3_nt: TGTGCCAGCTCACCACGTGGGGGACTCTCCTACAATGAGCAGTTCTTC
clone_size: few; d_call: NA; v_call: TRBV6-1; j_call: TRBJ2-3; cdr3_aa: CASTVPGTDTQYF; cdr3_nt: TGTGCCAGCACGGTGCCTGGCACAGATACGCAGTATTTT
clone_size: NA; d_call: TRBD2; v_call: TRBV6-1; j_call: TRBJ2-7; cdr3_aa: CASSRASGSSFSYEQYF; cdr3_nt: TGTGCCAGCAGTCGGGCTAGCGGGAGCTCTTTTTCCTACGAGCAGTACTTC
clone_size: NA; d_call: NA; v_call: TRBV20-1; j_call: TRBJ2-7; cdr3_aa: CSARGHEGSYEQYF; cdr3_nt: TGCAGTGCTAGAGGGCATGAGGGGTCCTACGAGCAGTACTTC
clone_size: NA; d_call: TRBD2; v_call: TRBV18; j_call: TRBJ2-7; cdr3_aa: CASSPGLARPYEQYF; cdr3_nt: TGTGCCAGCTCACCCGGACTAGCTAGACCCTACGAGCAGTACTTC
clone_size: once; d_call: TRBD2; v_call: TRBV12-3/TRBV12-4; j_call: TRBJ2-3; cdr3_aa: CASRKAGGADTQYF; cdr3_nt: TGTGCCAGCAGGAAAGCGGGAGGTGCAGATACGCAGTATTTT
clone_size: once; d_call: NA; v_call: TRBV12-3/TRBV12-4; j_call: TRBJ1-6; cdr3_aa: CASRDVTALVDSPLHF; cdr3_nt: TGTGCCAGCAGGGATGTGACAGCGCTGGTGGATTCACCCCTCCACTTT
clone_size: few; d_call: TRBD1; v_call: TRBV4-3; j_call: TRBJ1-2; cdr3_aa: CASSQDVRTGWYGYTF; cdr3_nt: TGCGCCAGCAGCCAAGATGTGAGGACAGGGTGGTATGGCTACACCTTC
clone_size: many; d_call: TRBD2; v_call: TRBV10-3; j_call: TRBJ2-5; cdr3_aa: CAISESPSGKETQYF; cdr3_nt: TGTGCCATCAGTGAGTCCCCTAGCGGGAAAGAGACCCAGTACTTC
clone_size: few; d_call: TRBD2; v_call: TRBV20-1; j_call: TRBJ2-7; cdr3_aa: CSARAQSMGLAGREQYF; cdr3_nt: TGCAGTGCTAGAGCGCAGTCAATGGGACTAGCGGGAAGGGAGCAGTACTTC
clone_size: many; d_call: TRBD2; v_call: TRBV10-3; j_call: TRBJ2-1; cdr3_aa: CAISELASGQGANEQFF; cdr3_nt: TGTGCCATCAGTGAGTTAGCTAGCGGCCAAGGGGCCAATGAGCAGTTCTTC
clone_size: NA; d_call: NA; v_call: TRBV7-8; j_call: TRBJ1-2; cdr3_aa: CASSLERQISRPGYTF; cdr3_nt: TGTGCCAGCAGCTTAGAGAGGCAGATTTCTCGGCCTGGCTACACCTTC
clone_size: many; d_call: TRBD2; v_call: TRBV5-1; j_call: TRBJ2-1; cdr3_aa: CASSLGAGGPINEQFF; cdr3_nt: TGCGCCAGCAGCTTGGGTGCGGGAGGGCCGATAAATGAGCAGTTCTTC
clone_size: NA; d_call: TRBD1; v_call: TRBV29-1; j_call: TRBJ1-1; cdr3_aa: CSVRQGTQGTEAFF; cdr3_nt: TGCAGCGTGAGACAGGGGACTCAGGGGACTGAAGCTTTCTTT
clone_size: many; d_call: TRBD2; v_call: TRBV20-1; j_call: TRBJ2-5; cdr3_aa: CSASMGGRGETQYF; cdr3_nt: TGCAGTGCTAGTATGGGAGGGCGTGGTGAGACCCAGTACTTC
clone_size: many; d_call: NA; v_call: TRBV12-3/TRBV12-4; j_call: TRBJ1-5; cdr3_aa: CASRLQNQPQHF; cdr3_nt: TGTGCCAGCAGGCTACAGAATCAGCCCCAGCATTTT
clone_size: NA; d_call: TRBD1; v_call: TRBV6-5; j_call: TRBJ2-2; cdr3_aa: CASSFSRGTGAGGELFF; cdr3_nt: TGTGCCAGCAGTTTCTCGAGGGGGACAGGGGCCGGCGGGGAGCTGTTTTTT
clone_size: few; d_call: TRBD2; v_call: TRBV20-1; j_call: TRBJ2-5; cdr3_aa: CSAERGGTTQETQYF; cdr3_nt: TGCAGTGCGGAACGGGGGGGGACAACACAAGAGACCCAGTACTTC
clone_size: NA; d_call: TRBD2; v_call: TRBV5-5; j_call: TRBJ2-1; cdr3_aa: CASSLTLAEIYNEQFF; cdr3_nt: TGTGCCAGCAGCTTGACCCTAGCGGAGATTTACAATGAGCAGTTCTTC
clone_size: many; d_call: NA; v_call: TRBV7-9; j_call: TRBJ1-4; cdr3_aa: CASSLGLDRPNEKLFF; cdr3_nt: TGTGCCAGCAGCTTAGGATTAGACAGGCCAAATGAAAAACTGTTTTTT
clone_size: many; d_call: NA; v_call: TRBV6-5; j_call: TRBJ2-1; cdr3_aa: CASITGYGYNEQFF; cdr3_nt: TGTGCCAGCATTACGGGGTACGGCTACAATGAGCAGTTCTTC
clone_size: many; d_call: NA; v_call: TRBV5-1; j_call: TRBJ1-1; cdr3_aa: CASSPNLSGMNTEAFF; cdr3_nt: TGCGCCAGCAGCCCCAACCTCAGCGGAATGAACACTGAAGCTTTCTTT
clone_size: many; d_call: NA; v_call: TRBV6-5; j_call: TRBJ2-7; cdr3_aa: CASSFLGGTDEQYF; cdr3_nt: TGTGCCAGCAGTTTCCTCGGCGGGACAGATGAGCAGTACTTC
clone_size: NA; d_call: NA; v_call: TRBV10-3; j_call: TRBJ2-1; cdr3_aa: CAISVSAGYNEQFF; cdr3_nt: TGTGCCATCAGTGTTAGCGCGGGATACAATGAGCAGTTCTTC
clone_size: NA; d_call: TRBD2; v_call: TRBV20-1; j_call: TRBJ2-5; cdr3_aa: CSARDWTSGSYMYF; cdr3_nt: TGCAGTGCTAGAGATTGGACTAGCGGGAGCTACATGTACTTC
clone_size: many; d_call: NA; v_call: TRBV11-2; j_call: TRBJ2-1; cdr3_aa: CASSLDGGNEQFF; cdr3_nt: TGTGCCAGCAGCTTAGATGGGGGCAATGAGCAGTTCTTC
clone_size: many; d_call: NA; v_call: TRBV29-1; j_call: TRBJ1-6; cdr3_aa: CSALWGVAPLHF; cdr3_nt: TGCAGCGCCCTATGGGGGGTGGCACCCCTCCACTTT
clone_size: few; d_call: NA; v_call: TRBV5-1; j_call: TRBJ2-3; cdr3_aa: CASSEISGGGTDTQYF; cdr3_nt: TGCGCCAGCAGCGAGATCAGCGGAGGGGGCACAGATACGCAGTATTTT
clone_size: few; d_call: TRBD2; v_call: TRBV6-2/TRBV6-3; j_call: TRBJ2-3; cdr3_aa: CASSYRRAGGLGGGTDTQYF; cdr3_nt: TGTGCCAGCAGTTACAGGCGAGCGGGAGGGCTTGGAGGCGGCACAGATACGCAGTATTTT
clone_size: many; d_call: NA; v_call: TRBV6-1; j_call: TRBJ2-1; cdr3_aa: CASSDQGVGDNEQFF; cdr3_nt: TGTGCCAGCAGTGACCAGGGTGTGGGAGACAATGAGCAGTTCTTC
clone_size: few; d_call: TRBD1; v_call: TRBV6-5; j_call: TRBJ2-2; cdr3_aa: CASSYPGTGGTGELFF; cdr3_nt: TGTGCCAGCAGTTACCCTGGGACAGGGGGCACCGGGGAGCTGTTTTTT
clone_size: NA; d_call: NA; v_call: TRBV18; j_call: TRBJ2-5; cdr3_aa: CASSPLRIGQETQYF; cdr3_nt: TGTGCCAGCTCACCACTCAGAATAGGTCAAGAGACCCAGTACTTC
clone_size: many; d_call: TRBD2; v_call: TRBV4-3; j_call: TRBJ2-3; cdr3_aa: CASSQAPGRATDTQYF; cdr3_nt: TGCGCCAGCAGCCAAGCCCCCGGGAGGGCTACAGATACGCAGTATTTT
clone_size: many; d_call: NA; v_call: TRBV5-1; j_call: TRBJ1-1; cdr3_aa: CASSRMGPGDTEAFF; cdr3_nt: TGCGCCAGCAGCAGAATGGGGCCGGGAGACACTGAAGCTTTCTTT
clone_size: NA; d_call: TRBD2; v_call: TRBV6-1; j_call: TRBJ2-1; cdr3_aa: CAVKGGGRADNEQFF; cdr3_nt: TGTGCCGTCAAGGGGGGCGGGAGGGCCGATAATGAGCAGTTCTTC
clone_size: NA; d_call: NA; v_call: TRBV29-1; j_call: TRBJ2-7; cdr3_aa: CSVTLAYEQYF; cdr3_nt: TGCAGCGTCACACTAGCATACGAGCAGTACTTC
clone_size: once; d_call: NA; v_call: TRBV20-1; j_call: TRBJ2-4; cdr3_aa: CSARDGSGQNIQYF; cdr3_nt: TGCAGTGCTAGAGATGGAAGCGGACAAAACATTCAGTACTTC
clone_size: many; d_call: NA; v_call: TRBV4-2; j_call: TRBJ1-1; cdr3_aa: CASSQDLGRDAFF; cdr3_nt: TGTGCCAGCAGCCAAGATTTGGGCAGGGATGCTTTCTTT
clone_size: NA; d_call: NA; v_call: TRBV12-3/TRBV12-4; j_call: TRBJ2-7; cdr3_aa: CASRGQTYEQYF; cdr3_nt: TGTGCCAGCAGGGGCCAGACCTACGAGCAGTACTTC
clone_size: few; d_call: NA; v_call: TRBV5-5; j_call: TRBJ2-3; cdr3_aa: CASSGGPKSRADTQYF; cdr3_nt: TGTGCCAGCAGCGGGGGCCCGAAAAGCCGGGCAGATACGCAGTATTTT
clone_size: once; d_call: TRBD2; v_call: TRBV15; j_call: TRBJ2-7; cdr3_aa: CATRTRLAGRTYEQYF; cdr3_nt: TGTGCCACCAGGACACGACTAGCGGGACGGACCTACGAGCAGTACTTC
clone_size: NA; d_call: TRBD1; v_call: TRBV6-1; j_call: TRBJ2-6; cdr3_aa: CASSRTTGVGPGANVLTF; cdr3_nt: TGTGCCAGCAGCCGGACGACAGGGGTTGGGCCTGGGGCCAACGTCCTGACTTTC
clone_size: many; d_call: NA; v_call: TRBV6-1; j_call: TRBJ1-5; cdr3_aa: CASNWDGPHNQPQHF; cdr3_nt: TGTGCCAGCAACTGGGACGGCCCCCACAATCAGCCCCAGCATTTT
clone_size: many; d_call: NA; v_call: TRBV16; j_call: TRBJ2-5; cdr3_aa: CASSQTDFSKETQYF; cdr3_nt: TGTGCCAGCAGCCAAACGGACTTCTCCAAAGAGACCCAGTACTTC
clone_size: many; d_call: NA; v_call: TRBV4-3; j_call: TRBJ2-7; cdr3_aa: CASSQARATGQYF; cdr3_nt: TGCGCCAGCAGCCAAGCTCGGGCCACCGGGCAGTACTTC
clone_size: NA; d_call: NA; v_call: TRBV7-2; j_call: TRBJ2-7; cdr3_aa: CASSRTTGLSYEQYF; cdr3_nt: TGTGCCAGCAGCCGTACGACAGGACTTTCCTACGAGCAGTACTTC
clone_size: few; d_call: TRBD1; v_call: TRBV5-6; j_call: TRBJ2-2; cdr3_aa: CASSLDSGQGLWAHTGELFF; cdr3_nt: TGTGCCAGCAGCTTGGATTCGGGACAGGGATTGTGGGCGCACACCGGGGAGCTGTTTTTT
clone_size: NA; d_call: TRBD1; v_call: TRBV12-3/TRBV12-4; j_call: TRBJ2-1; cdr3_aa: CASSRGQGSYNEQFF; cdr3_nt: TGTGCCAGCAGTAGGGGACAGGGCTCCTACAATGAGCAGTTCTTC
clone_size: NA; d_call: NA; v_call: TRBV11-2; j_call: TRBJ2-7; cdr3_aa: CASSPPDFVGHSYEQYF; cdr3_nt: TGTGCCAGCAGCCCCCCGGATTTTGTGGGACACTCCTACGAGCAGTACTTC
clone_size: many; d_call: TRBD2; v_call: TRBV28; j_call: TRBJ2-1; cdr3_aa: CASSFDLAGYNEQFF; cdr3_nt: TGTGCCAGCAGTTTCGATCTAGCGGGCTACAATGAGCAGTTCTTC